Below are 17 T cell receptor beta chains sequenced from a single sample in a study of blood T cell repertoires in COVID-19. TCRdb's table, derived via immunoSEQ multiplex PCR, lists solely in-frame clones and lacks some. The table records under 200,000 clones, about 83% of them present only once. The sample taken for sequencing was peripheral blood. The receptor set was obtained from a man aged 55 to 70 with acute or convalescent COVID-19.

The chain joins TRBV11-3 to TRBJ2-3, with D possibly TRBD2 on 6 matching bases. Germline lookup yields CDR1 SGHNT and CDR2 YENEEA. The CDR3 extends over 17 amino acids. Between the trimmed V and J ends, which lost 2 bases and 7 bases, there was a span of 22 bases. The CDR3 loop is CASSLPRTTPKYYTQYF. As DNA, the CDR3 is TGTGCCAGCAGCTTACCCCGGACTACCCCGAAATATTATACGCAGTATTTT. Filled out from reference TRBV11-3 and TRBJ2-3, the complete variable domain reads EAGVVQSPRYKIIEKKQPVAFWCNPISGHNTLYWYLQNLGQGPELLIRYENEEAVDDSQLPKDRFSAERLKGVDSTLKIQPAELGDSAVYLCASSLPRTTPKYYTQYFGPGTRLTVL.

This clone was counted between two and nine times. The rearrangement uses TRBV7-2 and TRBJ1-4; D not resolved. This CDR3 contains 15 residues. V dropped 3 bases and J dropped 4 bases, with 12 bases sitting between them. Germline V CDR1 and CDR2: SGHTA, FQGNSA. CDR3 sequence: CASSFPTGYNEKLFF. CDR3 coding DNA: TGTGCCAGCAGCTTCCCGACGGGGTATAATGAAAAACTGTTTTTT.

V gene TRBV5-8 combines with J gene TRBJ1-4, with 7 bases fitting TRBD1. This CDR3 spans 17 amino acids. V was clipped by 4 bases and J by 5 bases; unmatched bases: 14. Germline V CDR1 and CDR2: SGHTS, YDEGEE. The CDR3: CASSTRKGSRGNEKLFF. The CDR3 DNA is TGTGCCAGCAGCACAAGGAAGGGGAGCAGGGGGAATGAAAAACTGTTTTTT.

The CDR3: CASSLSTKASGETQYF. The CDR3 DNA is TGCGCCAGCAGCTTGTCTACTAAGGCGAGCGGAGAGACCCAGTACTTC. J is TRBJ2-5 and V is TRBV5-1, with D maybe TRBD2 (5 bases). The germline gives CDR1 SGHRS, CDR2 YFSETQ. V lost 1 base to trimming and J lost 4 bases, with 17 bases between them. The CDR3 has 16 residues. The full variable domain, completed using reference TRBV5-1 and TRBJ2-5, is KAGVTQTPRYLIKTRGQQVTLSCSPISGHRSVSWYQQTPGQGLQFLFEYFSETQRNKGNFPGRFSGRQFSNSRSEMNVSTLELGDSALYLCASSLSTKASGETQYFGPGTRLLVL.

J is TRBJ1-5 and V is TRBV2, with 9 bases fitting TRBD1. V dropped 1 base and J dropped 5; count of bases not matched to a gene: 3. The CDR3 loop spans 15 amino acids. Per the germline V gene, CDR1 is SNHLY and CDR2 is FYNNEI. CDR3 sequence: CASSEGDRADQPQHF. The CDR3 nucleotides read TGTGCCAGCAGTGAAGGGGACAGGGCGGATCAGCCCCAGCATTTT.

The genes are TRBV28 and TRBJ1-1, with D tentatively TRBD1 (6 bases). Per the germline V gene, CDR1 is MDHEN and CDR2 is SYDVKM. The CDR3 is 14 residues long. V was cut by 5 bases and J by 0 bases, with 10 bases left in between. The CDR3 region has the DNA TGTGCCAGCAGTGCCGGACAGCTGAACACTGAAGCTTTCTTT. Amino acids: CASSAGQLNTEAFF.

The chain recombines TRBV4-1 with TRBJ1-3; D is uncertain. V was shortened by 2 bases and J by 0 bases, with 5 bases between the two germline ends. Looked up from germline, CDR1 is MGHRA and CDR2 is YSYEKL. The CDR3 loop spans 14 amino acids. CDR3 residues: CASSQRGSGNTIYF. The DNA of the CDR3 is TGCGCCAGCAGCCAACGGGGCTCTGGAAACACCATATATTTT.

V gene TRBV5-1 combines with J gene TRBJ2-5, with TRBD1 matching over 9 bases. V was pared by 2 bases and J by 3 bases, with 5 bases of the junction left unmatched. This CDR3 has 15 amino acids. CDR1 and CDR2 from the germline V gene are SGHRS and YFSETQ. CDR3 sequence: CASSFRTGVEETQYF. CDR3 coding DNA: TGCGCCAGCAGCTTTCGGACAGGGGTGGAAGAGACCCAGTACTTC.

This chain links TRBV18 with TRBJ2-1, with D perhaps TRBD2 (5 bases). V gave up 3 bases and J gave up 5 bases, with 14 bases separating them. This CDR3 region has 15 residues. The germline CDR1 and CDR2 sequences are KGHSH and LQKENI. The CDR3 is CASSPVIAINNEQFF. CDR3 DNA: TGTGCCAGCTCACCGGTAATAGCGATCAACAATGAGCAGTTCTTC. Combining the CDR3 with reference TRBV18 and TRBJ2-1 gives the whole variable domain NAGVMQNPRHLVRRRGQEARLRCSPMKGHSHVYWYRQLPEEGLKFMVYLQKENIIDESGMPKERFSAEFPKEGPSILRIQQVVRGDSAAYFCASSPVIAINNEQFFGPGTRLTVL.

The chain is built from TRBV7-2 and TRBJ2-3, with 14 bases that match TRBD2. The CDR3 runs to 15 residues. The V gene end was trimmed by 5 bases and the J gene end by 4 bases; junction bases not matched to a gene: 2. From germline, CDR1 is SGHTA and CDR2 FQGNSA. CDR3 bases: TGTGCCAGCAGCGCGACTAGCGGGGGGGCAGATACGCAGTATTTT. Its translation: CASSATSGGADTQYF.

The chain employs TRBV5-1 and TRBJ1-6; weak D call: TRBD1 (6 bases). The CDR3 is made up of 14 amino acids. Germline values: CDR1 SGHRS, CDR2 YFSETQ. V was trimmed by 2 bases and J by 7 bases, leaving 10 bases between them. This chain's CDR3 is CASSLQGRNSPLHF. The CDR3 region has the DNA TGCGCCAGCAGCTTACAGGGTAGGAATTCACCCCTCCACTTT.

This rearrangement joins TRBV12-3 or TRBV12-4 to TRBJ2-1; weak D call: TRBD2 (5 bases). The CDR3 contains 13 residues. V lost 6 bases and J 5 bases, leaving 11 bases between the germline ends. The CDR3 loop reads CASSPGGNNEQFF. As DNA, the CDR3 is TGTGCCAGCAGCCCTGGAGGTAACAATGAGCAGTTCTTC.

The V and J genes are TRBV19 and TRBJ1-2; 8 bases match TRBD1. The CDR3 covers 17 residues. Germline trimming cut 3 bases from V and 4 bases from J; bases unmatched to any gene: 13. Germline CDR1 is LNHDA and CDR2 is SQIVND (reference sequence). The CDR3 coding sequence is TGTGCCAGTAGTATTTTACTGTTGGGGCAGGGGGCCTATGGCTACACCTTC. Its protein product is CASSILLLGQGAYGYTF.

The sample holds one count of this clone. The chain joins TRBV11-3 to TRBJ2-3; D is perhaps TRBD1 (5 bases). Trimming took 1 base from V and 0 from J, leaving 11 bases between them. CDR1 and CDR2 (germline): SGHNT, YENEEA. The CDR3 is 16 amino acids. CDR3 in amino acids: CASSLGTGASTDTQYF. Written as DNA, the CDR3 is TGTGCCAGCAGCTTAGGCACAGGAGCTAGCACAGATACGCAGTATTTT.

This clone was seen a handful of times. The same CDR3 can be traced to other DNA sequences in this sample. The rearrangement uses TRBV5-1 and TRBJ2-5, with D uncertain. This CDR3 has 13 amino acids. Germline CDR1 is SGHRS and CDR2 is YFSETQ. Trimming left V 0 bases short and J 1 base short, with 4 bases between. Here the CDR3 DNA reads TGCGCCAGCAGCTTGGGGAGCCAAGAGACCCAGTACTTC. Its protein is CASSLGSQETQYF.

The chain has TRBV5-1 and TRBJ1-1; no clear D. In germline, CDR1 is SGHRS, CDR2 YFSETQ. The CDR3 loop spans 15 amino acids. The V and J ends lost 6 bases and 0 bases respectively, with 15 bases between them. The CDR3 region is CASTVGPDLNTEAFF. For the CDR3, the DNA is TGCGCCAGCACCGTTGGGCCGGACTTGAACACTGAAGCTTTCTTT.

The chain carries TRBV5-4 and TRBJ1-4, with 7 bases matching TRBD1. V shed 3 bases, J shed 0 bases, and the junction held 5 bases outside the gene matches. The length of the CDR3 is 16 residues. Germline V gives CDR1 SGHNT, CDR2 YYREEE (reference sequence). CDR3 sequence (DNA): TGTGCCAGCAGCTCACTACAGGGGACAACTAATGAAAAACTGTTTTTT. Residues: CASSSLQGTTNEKLFF.